The 30 T cell receptor beta chains given below trace back to one sample, sequenced in a study of circulating CD8 cells and anti-PD-1 response in melanoma. Sorting of live CD3+CD8+TCRalphabeta+ cells by PD-1 and/or TIGIT gave four subsets. Each library started from roughly 16 ng of total RNA using the QIAseq Immune Repertoire TCR panel. TCRdb re-called the reads with MiXCR, one entry per CDR3 protein. Among roughly 2,300 distinct CDR3 sequences listed, roughly 8.6% were seen once. The specimen was CD8+ T cells from PBMCs, collected at baseline or after one month of anti-PD-1 therapy (not recorded which). The receptors stem from a human donor with melanoma.

This clonotype is medium-sized within its sample. The gene calls are TRBV24-1 and TRBJ1-5; tentative D call: TRBD1 (5 bases). The CDR3 runs to 14 residues. Germline CDR1 and CDR2: KGHDR and SFDVKD. Trimming stripped 3 bases from V and 5 bases from J, with 10 bases between. CDR3: CATSDTGTYQPQHF. CDR3 sequence (DNA): TGTGCCACCAGTGATACAGGAACTTATCAGCCCCAGCATTTT.

By proportion, this clonotype is medium-sized. The germline gene is not matched at one end of the junction; a read error may be the cause. The chain recombines TRBV4-1 with TRBJ1-1; 7 nucleotides match TRBD1. The germline V gene encodes CDR1 MGHRA and CDR2 YSYEKL. There are 15 residues in the CDR3. CDR3 in amino acids: CASSQDSGGYTEAFF. The CDR3 DNA follows: TGCGCCAGCAGCCAAGATTCAGGGGGATACACTGAAGCTTTCTTC.

This clonotype rates as medium-sized (0.01 to 0.1%). This chain connects TRBV16 to TRBJ2-7; D gene uncertain. The V gene lost 0 bases and the J gene lost 0 bases, with 9 bases spanning the gap. The germline CDR1 and CDR2 sequences are KGHSY and FQNENV. The CDR3 contains 15 residues. CDR3: CASSQSLGPSYEQYF. The CDR3 nucleotides are TGTGCCAGCAGCCAATCGCTCGGACCCTCCTACGAGCAGTACTTC.

By frequency in the sample, this clonotype is medium-sized (0.01 to 0.1%). The J gene is TRBJ1-4, the V gene TRBV28; D is ambiguous. The CDR3 has 13 amino acids. The V end was cut by 7 bases, the J end by 6 bases, with 12 bases between. In germline, CDR1 is MDHEN, CDR2 SYDVKM. The CDR3 region has the DNA TGTGCCAGCACCCGCAGTACCTATGAAAAACTGTTTTTT. Its translation: CASTRSTYEKLFF.

By share, this clonotype ranks as medium-sized (0.01 to 0.1%). The V call is TRBV28, the J call TRBJ1-1; D perhaps matches TRBD1 (5 bases). The CDR3 has 12 amino acids. Trimming cost V 3 bases and J 5 bases, with 7 bases left between them. Germline V lookup: CDR1 MDHEN, CDR2 SYDVKM. CDR3 DNA sequence: TGTGCCAGCAGTTTCAGGGTTACTGAAGCTTTCTTT. Translating gives CASSFRVTEAFF.

Judged by abundance, this clonotype is medium-sized (0.01 to 0.1%). The genes are TRBV20-1 and TRBJ2-1; 7 bases fit TRBD2. Trimming cost V 2 bases and J 3 bases; bases outside gene matches: 4. CDR1 DFQATT and CDR2 SNEGSKA come from the germline V gene (reference sequence). CDR3 length: 14 residues. CDR3 sequence (DNA): TGCAGTGCTAGATTGGTAGCGGGCTACAATGAGCAGTTCTTC. Amino acids: CSARLVAGYNEQFF.

This clonotype is medium-sized by share. The chain couples TRBV24-1 to TRBJ2-1; TRBD1 matches at 7 bases. CDR1 is KGHDR, CDR2 SFDVKD, per germline. The V and J ends lost 4 bases and 5 bases, in that order; junction bases with no gene match: 10. This CDR3 is 16 amino acids long. As DNA, the CDR3 is TGTGCCACCAGTGACCGAGGCTGGACAGGTAACAATGAGCAGTTCTTC. Its protein is CATSDRGWTGNNEQFF.

This clonotype is judged medium-sized. The V gene is TRBV28, the J gene TRBJ2-3; 7 nucleotides line up with TRBD1. V was clipped by 5 bases and J by 1 base; unmatched bases: 3. The germline CDR1 and CDR2 sequences are MDHEN and SYDVKM. The CDR3 extends over 14 amino acids. CDR3 nucleotide sequence: TGTGCCAGCAGTCTGGGACAGCGCACAGATACGCAGTATTTT. Amino acid sequence: CASSLGQRTDTQYF. Together with reference TRBV28 and TRBJ2-3, the CDR3 gives the full variable domain: DVKVTQSSRYLVKRTGEKVFLECVQDMDHENMFWYRQDPGLGLRLIYFSYDVKMKEKGDIPEGYSVSREKKERFSLILESASTNQTSMYLCASSLGQRTDTQYFGPGTRLTVL.

V is TRBV19 and J is TRBJ2-1, with D possibly being TRBD2 (6 bases). There are 12 residues in the CDR3. V lost 3 bases and J 8 bases, leaving 8 bases between the germline ends. Germline V gene data show CDR1 as LNHDA and CDR2 as SQIVND (reference sequence). CDR3 sequence (DNA): TGTGCCAGTAGTATGCCGGGGGATGAGCAGTTCTTC. Amino acids: CASSMPGDEQFF.

This clonotype is medium-sized (0.01 to 0.1%) in the sample. The genes are TRBV25-1 and TRBJ1-1; D is ambiguous. Trimming removed 1 base at V and 7 bases at J, with 10 bases between. The CDR3 consists of 13 residues. Germline V gives CDR1 MGHDK, CDR2 SYGVNS. The DNA of the CDR3 is TGTGCCAGCAGTGAATTCTCGTGGAATGAAGCTTTCTTT. Protein: CASSEFSWNEAFF.

This clonotype is medium-sized in the sample. The J gene is TRBJ2-2, the V gene TRBV27; tentatively, D is TRBD2 (5 bases). The CDR3 is 16 residues long. CDR1 and CDR2 (germline): MNHEY, SMNVEV (reference sequence). V shed 4 bases and J shed 3 bases, with 15 bases lying between them. CDR3 DNA sequence: TGTGCCAGCAGTTCCGACACCCTCGGGGACACCGGGGAGCTGTTTTTT. Amino acids: CASSSDTLGDTGELFF.

This clonotype was recorded a few times. The chain employs TRBV20-1 and TRBJ1-1; maybe TRBD1 (6 bases). From germline, CDR1 is DFQATT and CDR2 SNEGSKA (reference sequence). CDR3 size: 15 residues. Trimming stripped 5 bases from V and 1 base from J, with 17 bases between. In DNA, the CDR3 is TGCAGTGCTCAATCTCTCCGGACAGCGAACACTGAAGCTTTCTTT. Protein sequence: CSAQSLRTANTEAFF.

This clonotype rates as medium-sized. The chain has TRBV7-3 and TRBJ2-3, with D possibly matching TRBD2 (5 bases). The germline CDR1 and CDR2 sequences are SGHTA and FQGTGA. The CDR3 loop spans 12 amino acids. Trimming took off 3 bases at V and 6 bases at J, with 7 bases between the two ends. The CDR3 nucleotides are TGTGCCAGCAGCTTCACGGGGGATACGCAGTATTTT. Translating it yields CASSFTGDTQYF. The full variable domain, with the rest looked up from reference TRBV7-3 and TRBJ2-3, is GAGVSQTPSNKVTEKGKYVELRCDPISGHTALYWYRQSLGQGPEFLIYFQGTGAADDSGLPNDRFFAVRPEGSVSTLKIQRTERGDSAVYLCASSFTGDTQYFGPGTRLTVL.

By sample fraction, this clonotype is medium-sized (0.01 to 0.1%). The gene calls are TRBV27 and TRBJ2-7; 7 positions match TRBD1. The germline V gene encodes CDR1 MNHEY and CDR2 SMNVEV (reference sequence). There are 13 residues in the CDR3. V lost 9 bases and J lost 0; bases outside the gene matches: 5. The CDR3 is CASWDRGSYEQYF. DNA for the CDR3: TGTGCCAGTTGGGACAGAGGCTCCTACGAGCAGTACTTC.

This clonotype is deemed medium-sized. The chain joins TRBV5-6 to TRBJ1-2, with D tentatively TRBD1 (5 bases). Trimming pared 1 base from V and 6 bases from J, leaving 13 bases between. The CDR3 totals 14 residues. Germline V gene lookup returns CDR1 SGHDT and CDR2 YYEEEE. CDR3 bases: TGTGCCAGCAGCTTGATTCAGGGCACGGATGGCTACACCTTC. As protein: CASSLIQGTDGYTF.

The V gene is TRBV5-5, the J gene TRBJ2-7; D not resolved. This CDR3 region has 15 residues. Trimming left V 1 base short and J 3 bases short, with 14 bases between. Germline values: CDR1 SGHKS, CDR2 YYEKEE (reference sequence). The DNA for the CDR3 is TGTGCCAGCAGCTTGTACCCGGGCGGTCTCTACGAGCAGTACTTC. This codes for CASSLYPGGLYEQYF.

This clonotype rates as medium-sized. The gene calls are TRBV19 and TRBJ1-1; 8 bases fit TRBD1. The CDR3 spans 16 residues. In germline, CDR1 is LNHDA, CDR2 SQIVND (reference sequence). Trimming at V came to 5 bases and at J to 3 bases, leaving 11 bases not matched to a gene. The CDR3 coding sequence is TGTGCCAGTAGTGCCGGGACAGGAGGATTGTACACTGAAGCTTTCTTT. This gives the protein CASSAGTGGLYTEAFF.

This clonotype is termed medium-sized. The genes are TRBV27 and TRBJ2-7; D might be TRBD1 (6 bases). This CDR3 spans 15 amino acids. Deletions cut 6 bases from V and 4 bases from J, with 19 bases between. Germline V gives CDR1 MNHEY, CDR2 SMNVEV (reference sequence). CDR3 nucleotides: TGTGCCAGCAGCCCTATATTAGCAGGGGCGTACGAGCAGTACTTC. As protein: CASSPILAGAYEQYF.

By its share, this clonotype is medium-sized. This chain links TRBV12-3 or TRBV12-4 with TRBJ2-7, with TRBD2 identical over 10 bases. V lost 5 bases to trimming and J lost 3 bases; unmatched junction nucleotides: 1. The CDR3 spans 13 residues. The CDR3 sequence is CASSASGGYEQYF. The CDR3 DNA sequence: TGTGCCAGCAGTGCTAGCGGGGGCTACGAGCAGTACTTC.

With regard to this clonotype: This likely came from a read error, as a far larger clone is one base away. The rearrangement joins TRBV19 to TRBJ2-7, with a tentative D call TRBD2 (6 bases). Per germline, CDR1 LNHDA and CDR2 SQIVND (reference sequence). This CDR3 contains 14 residues. V lost 5 bases, J lost 7 bases, and 18 bases lay in between. The CDR3 sequence is CASSPTTSYNEQYF. The DNA of the CDR3 is TGTGCCAGTAGTCCCACGACTAGTTACAATGAGCAGTACTTC.

This clonotype has more than one count but fewer than ten. This may arise from a read error, as a much more abundant clone is one base away. The CDR3 region has the DNA TGTGCCAGTAGTATATCCTGGTTGGATCAGCCCCAGCATTTT. Amino acid sequence: CASSISWLDQPQHF. The V call is TRBV19, the J call TRBJ1-5; D not certain. The V gene lost 2 bases and the J gene lost 5 bases, with 10 bases spanning the gap. There are 14 residues in the CDR3. CDR1 and CDR2 (germline): LNHDA, SQIVND (reference sequence).

The sample holds a few counts of this clonotype. CDR3 protein: CASSLLDRGSNEQFF. DNA for the CDR3: TGTGCCAGCAGCCTACTGGACAGGGGGTCCAATGAGCAGTTCTTC. The chain uses TRBV9 and TRBJ2-1; 10 nucleotides agree with TRBD1. This CDR3 comprises 15 residues. Unmatched junction bases numbered 7, after V lost 4 bases and J lost 6 bases. The V gene's germline CDR1 is SGDLS and CDR2 YYNGEE.

In its sample, this clonotype is medium-sized. The chain uses TRBV19 and TRBJ2-1, with 8 nucleotides matching TRBD2. The CDR3 totals 15 residues. The J segment lost 4 bases and the V segment lost 8 bases, leaving 10 bases of the junction unmatched. Germline loops: CDR1 LNHDA, CDR2 SQIVND (reference sequence). The CDR3 DNA reads as TGTGCCAGTTCCCTCGGAGCGGGGGTATACAATGAGCAGTTCTTC. Translation: CASSLGAGVYNEQFF.

This clonotype is labeled medium-sized (0.01 to 0.1%). This chain joins TRBV6-5 and TRBJ2-7, with D perhaps given as TRBD1 or TRBD2 (6 bases each). Trimming pared 0 bases from V and 1 base from J, leaving 13 bases between. This CDR3 has 16 amino acids. Germline loops: CDR1 MNHEY, CDR2 SVGAGI. The CDR3, as DNA: TGTGCCAGCAGTTACTCCGACGGGGGCGAATCCTACGAGCAGTACTTC. This encodes CASSYSDGGESYEQYF.

Comment on this clonotype: The conserved phenylalanine or tryptophan normally closing the CDR3 is absent here, so this likely arose from a read error. This sequence joins TRBV19 and TRBJ2-7, with a weak D call TRBD1 (6 bases). V dropped 3 bases and J dropped 5 bases, with 14 bases sitting between them. Germline lookup yields CDR1 LNHDA and CDR2 SQIVND (reference sequence). The CDR3 is made up of 14 amino acids. The CDR3 region is CASSITGLANEQYY. In DNA form, the CDR3 reads TGTGCCAGTAGTATTACAGGGCTCGCCAACGAGCAGTACTAC.

This clonotype is termed medium-sized. The chain has TRBV19 and TRBJ2-2; weak D call: TRBD1 (5 bases). Trimming cost V 2 bases and J 6 bases, with 7 bases left between them. CDR3 size: 13 residues. In germline, CDR1 is LNHDA, CDR2 SQIVND (reference sequence). The CDR3 nucleotides read TGTGCCAGTAGTATAAGGGGCGCCGGGGAGCTGTTTTTT. It yields the protein CASSIRGAGELFF.

By frequency in the sample, this clonotype is medium-sized (0.01 to 0.1%). The V gene is TRBV28, the J gene TRBJ2-1; D possibly corresponds to TRBD2 (5 bases). Trimming pared 1 base from V and 0 bases from J, leaving 7 bases between. The CDR3 runs 15 residues. CDR1 MDHEN and CDR2 SYDVKM come from the germline V gene. The CDR3: CASSLLRVSYNEQFF. In nucleotides, the CDR3 is TGTGCCAGCAGTTTATTGAGGGTCTCCTACAATGAGCAGTTCTTC.

This clonotype is medium-sized in the sample. The chain uses TRBV7-3 and TRBJ2-6, with a possible D match to TRBD2 (7 bases). Trimming cost V 2 bases and J 0 bases, with 14 bases left between them. Germline V gene lookup returns CDR1 SGHTA and CDR2 FQGTGA. The CDR3 totals 18 residues. This chain's CDR3 is CASSLFGGAPSGANVLTF. The CDR3 DNA sequence: TGTGCCAGCAGCTTATTTGGGGGGGCCCCCTCTGGGGCCAACGTCCTGACTTTC. The full variable domain, completed using reference TRBV7-3 and TRBJ2-6, is GAGVSQTPSNKVTEKGKYVELRCDPISGHTALYWYRQSLGQGPEFLIYFQGTGAADDSGLPNDRFFAVRPEGSVSTLKIQRTERGDSAVYLCASSLFGGAPSGANVLTFGAGSRLTVL.

This clonotype qualifies as medium-sized. For the CDR3, the DNA is TGTGCCAGCAGCGCACGGGATGAAGGAGTCTACGAGCAGTACTTC. Translation: CASSARDEGVYEQYF. The genes are TRBV7-9 and TRBJ2-7; maybe TRBD2 (5 bases). V was clipped by 5 bases and J by 3 bases, with 17 bases between them. The V gene's germline CDR1 is SEHNR and CDR2 FQNEAQ (reference sequence). The length of the CDR3 is 15 residues.

By sample share, this clonotype is medium-sized. The gene calls are TRBV27 and TRBJ1-2; D is possibly TRBD1 (6 bases). The CDR3 consists of 16 residues. With 3 bases removed from V and 2 bases from J, the gap between germline ends came to 16 bases. CDR1 and CDR2 (germline): MNHEY, SMNVEV (reference sequence). Here the CDR3 reads CASSFAGGQINYGYTF. The CDR3 DNA reads TGTGCCAGCAGTTTCGCCGGTGGACAGATAAACTATGGCTACACCTTC.